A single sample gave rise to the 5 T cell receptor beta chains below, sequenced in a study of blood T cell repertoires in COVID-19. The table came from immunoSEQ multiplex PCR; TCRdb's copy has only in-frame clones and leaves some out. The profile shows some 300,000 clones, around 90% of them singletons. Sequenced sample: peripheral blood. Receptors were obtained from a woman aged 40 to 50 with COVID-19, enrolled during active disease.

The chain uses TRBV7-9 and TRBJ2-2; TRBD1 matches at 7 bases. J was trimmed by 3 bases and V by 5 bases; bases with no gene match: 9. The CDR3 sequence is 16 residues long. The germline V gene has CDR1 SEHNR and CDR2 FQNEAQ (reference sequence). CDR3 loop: CASSPRGQGDTGELFF. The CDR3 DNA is TGTGCCAGCAGCCCTAGGGGGCAGGGGGACACCGGGGAGCTGTTTTTT.

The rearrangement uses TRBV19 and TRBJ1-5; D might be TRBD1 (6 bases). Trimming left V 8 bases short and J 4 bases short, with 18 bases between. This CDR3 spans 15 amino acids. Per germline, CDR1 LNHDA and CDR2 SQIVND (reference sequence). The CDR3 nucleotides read TGTGCCAGTCGGGGGGACACTTTACCGAATCAGCCCCAGCATTTT. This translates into CASRGDTLPNQPQHF.

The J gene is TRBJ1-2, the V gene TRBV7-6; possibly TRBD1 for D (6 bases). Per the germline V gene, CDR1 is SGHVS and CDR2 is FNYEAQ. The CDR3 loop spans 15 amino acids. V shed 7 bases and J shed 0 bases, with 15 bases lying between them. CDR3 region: CASTPGGPANYGYTF. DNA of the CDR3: TGTGCCAGCACACCGGGGGGCCCAGCTAACTATGGCTACACCTTC. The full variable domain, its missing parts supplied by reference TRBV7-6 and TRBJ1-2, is GAGVSQSPRYKVTKRGQDVALRCDPISGHVSLYWYRQALGQGPEFLTYFNYEAQQDKSGLPNDRFSAERPEGSISTLTIQRTEQRDSAMYRCASTPGGPANYGYTFGSGTRLTVV.

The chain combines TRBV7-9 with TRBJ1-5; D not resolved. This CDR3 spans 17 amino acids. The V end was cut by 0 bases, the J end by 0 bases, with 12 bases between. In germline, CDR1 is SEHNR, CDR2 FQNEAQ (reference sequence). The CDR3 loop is CASSLALGGYSNQPQHF. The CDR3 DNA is TGTGCCAGCAGCTTAGCGCTTGGAGGATATAGCAATCAGCCCCAGCATTTT.

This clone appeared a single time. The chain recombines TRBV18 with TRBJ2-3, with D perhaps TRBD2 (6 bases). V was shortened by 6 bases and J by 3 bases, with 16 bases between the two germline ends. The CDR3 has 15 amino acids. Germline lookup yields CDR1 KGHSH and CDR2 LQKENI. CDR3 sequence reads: CASSAQIGGTDTQYF. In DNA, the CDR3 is TGTGCCAGCTCGGCCCAAATTGGAGGGACAGATACGCAGTATTTT.